The 15 T cell receptor beta chains below all came from one sample that was sequenced in a study of blood T cell repertoires in COVID-19. Generated by immunoSEQ multiplex PCR, the TCRdb table keeps only in-frame clones and is missing some. Found here are 55,000 to 80,000 clones, around 83% of them singletons; the top ten hold roughly 5.4%. The sample consisted of peripheral blood. The receptors shown here come from a man in his fifties or sixties with active COVID-19.

This sequence joins TRBV11-2 and TRBJ1-4; D is perhaps TRBD1 (5 bases). Germline lookup yields CDR1 SGHAT and CDR2 FQNNGV. Trimming left V 1 base short and J 7 bases short, with 10 bases between. The CDR3 has 14 amino acids. CDR3 residues: CASSLGREGEKLFF. The CDR3 nucleotides read TGTGCCAGCAGCTTAGGCAGGGAAGGTGAAAAACTGTTTTTT. Based on the CDR3 plus reference TRBV11-2 and TRBJ1-4, the full variable domain is EAGVAQSPRYKIIEKRQSVAFWCNPISGHATLYWYQQILGQGPKLLIQFQNNGVVDDSQLPKDRFSAERLKGVDSTLKIQPAKLEDSAVYLCASSLGREGEKLFFGSGTQLSVL.

The chain recombines TRBV11-2 with TRBJ1-4; D unclear. The CDR3 sequence is 16 residues long. The V gene's germline CDR1 is SGHAT and CDR2 FQNNGV. Between the trimmed V and J ends, which lost 4 bases and 3 bases, there was a span of 15 bases. The CDR3 here is CASSSFEFQANEKLFF. CDR3 bases: TGTGCCAGCAGCTCGTTTGAGTTCCAGGCTAATGAAAAACTGTTTTTT.

The chain combines TRBV7-2 with TRBJ2-2; TRBD1 is a possible D gene (7 bases). Germline CDR1 reads SGHTA; CDR2 reads FQGNSA. With 7 bases removed from V and 4 bases from J, the gap between germline ends came to 16 bases. CDR3 size: 15 residues. CDR3 nucleotides: TGTGCCAGCAACGTTGACAGGGAGGCCACCGGGGAGCTGTTTTTT. This codes for CASNVDREATGELFF.

This clone was seen only a few times. The chain combines TRBV6-5 with TRBJ2-1; D remains ambiguous. V lost 6 bases to trimming and J lost 5 bases, with 8 bases between them. This CDR3 spans 12 amino acids. From germline, CDR1 is MNHEY and CDR2 SVGAGI. The CDR3 coding sequence is TGTGCCAGCAGCATCCAGGACAATGAGCAGTTCTTC. Protein product: CASSIQDNEQFF.

The chain has TRBV14 and TRBJ2-3; tentative D call: TRBD2 (6 bases). The length of the CDR3 is 16 residues. V gave up 0 bases and J gave up 1 base, with 11 bases separating them. CDR1 SGHDN and CDR2 FVKESK come from the germline V gene. The CDR3 region has the DNA TGTGCCAGCAGCCAAGAGGTGGGAGGTGGCACAGATACGCAGTATTTT. It specifies CASSQEVGGGTDTQYF.

The V gene is TRBV5-1, the J gene TRBJ2-4, with a weak D call TRBD2 (6 bases). Germline V lookup: CDR1 SGHRS, CDR2 YFSETQ. The CDR3 has 15 amino acids. V was trimmed by 0 bases and J by 5 bases, leaving 12 bases between them. CDR3 in DNA: TGCGCCAGCAGCTTGGGCCCGGGAGAAGAAAACATTCAGTACTTC. Protein product: CASSLGPGEENIQYF.

V usage is TRBV5-8 and J usage is TRBJ1-1; D gene unclear. The CDR3 covers 14 residues. Germline lookup yields CDR1 SGHTS and CDR2 YDEGEE. V was trimmed by 4 bases and J by 4 bases, leaving 14 bases between them. The CDR3 nucleotides are TGTGCCAGCAGCCCCCGACTCCGAGGCACTGAAGCTTTCTTT. It encodes CASSPRLRGTEAFF. Full variable domain (outside the CDR3, taken from reference TRBV5-8 and TRBJ1-1): EAGVTQSPTHLIKTRGQQATLRCSPISGHTSVYWYQQALGLGLQFLLWYDEGEERNRGNFPPRFSGRQFPNYSSELNVNALELEDSALYLCASSPRLRGTEAFFGQGTRLTVV.

The rearrangement links TRBV28 to TRBJ2-3; 11 bases align to TRBD2. J lost 6 bases, V lost 5 bases, and 1 base had no gene match. The CDR3 has 13 amino acids. Germline V CDR1 and CDR2: MDHEN, SYDVKM. The CDR3 region has the DNA TGTGCCAGCAGTCTAGCGGGGGGCGATACGCAGTATTTT. Translating it yields CASSLAGGDTQYF.

The chain employs TRBV7-9 and TRBJ1-1; perhaps TRBD1 as D (6 bases). The CDR3 length is 14 residues. Germline assignment: CDR1 SEHNR and CDR2 FQNEAQ (reference sequence). Deletions cut 5 bases from V and 6 bases from J, with 16 bases between. The CDR3 spells CASSLIRGGAEAFF. Written as DNA, the CDR3 is TGTGCCAGCAGCCTAATCAGGGGAGGGGCTGAAGCTTTCTTT.

The chain couples TRBV7-9 to TRBJ2-1, with 7 bases that match TRBD2. Germline CDR1 and CDR2: SEHNR and FQNEAQ (reference sequence). With V trimmed by 5 bases and J by 7 bases, 8 bases remained unmatched. The CDR3 length is 14 residues. The CDR3 DNA is TGTGCCAGCAGCCCCGGGACTACGAAAAATGAGCAGTTCTTC. Its protein product is CASSPGTTKNEQFF.

CDR3 residues: CASSLGQNNEQFF. CDR3 DNA sequence: TGTGCCAGCAGCTTAGGGCAAAACAATGAGCAGTTCTTC. The chain links TRBV7-2 to TRBJ2-1; D unresolved. Trimming stripped 1 base from V and 5 bases from J, with 6 bases between. The CDR3 extends over 13 amino acids. In germline, CDR1 is SGHTA, CDR2 FQGNSA.

A few counts support this clone. The J gene is TRBJ2-1, the V gene TRBV9; perhaps TRBD2 as D (7 bases). The germline V gene encodes CDR1 SGDLS and CDR2 YYNGEE. There are 13 residues in the CDR3. Trimming removed 3 bases from V and 10 bases from J, with 14 bases in between. For the CDR3, the DNA is TGTGCCAGCAGCGGCCTCGCGGGGGCAGAGCAGTTCTTC. Translating gives CASSGLAGAEQFF. Full variable domain (remainder filled in from reference TRBV9 and TRBJ2-1): DSGVTQTPKHLITATGQRVTLRCSPRSGDLSVYWYQQSLDQGLQFLIQYYNGEERAKGNILERFSAQQFPDLHSELNLSSLELGDSALYFCASSGLAGAEQFFGPGTRLTVL.

This chain links TRBV2 with TRBJ1-5; tentatively, D is TRBD1 (6 bases). The CDR3 has 16 residues. V shed 6 bases and J shed 2 bases, with 17 bases lying between them. Germline V gene lookup returns CDR1 SNHLY and CDR2 FYNNEI. CDR3 bases: TGTGCCAGCAGGATTCAGACAGGTGTAGGCAATCAGCCCCAGCATTTT. It yields the protein CASRIQTGVGNQPQHF.

V usage is TRBV7-6 and J usage is TRBJ1-1; TRBD1 agrees at 11 bases. The V and J ends lost 1 base and 2 bases, in that order; junction bases with no gene match: 6. The germline gives CDR1 SGHVS, CDR2 FNYEAQ. This CDR3 comprises 17 residues. The CDR3 here is CASSLGGTGGINTEAFF. In nucleotides, the CDR3 is TGTGCCAGCAGCTTAGGTGGGACAGGGGGTATTAACACTGAAGCTTTCTTT.

The chain combines TRBV10-3 with TRBJ2-1; 7 nucleotides match TRBD2. CDR1 ENHRY and CDR2 SYGVKD come from the germline V gene. The CDR3 is 15 residues long. V shed 6 bases and J 5 bases; nucleotides not matched to a gene: 10. CDR3 in amino acids: CAIRLSGGRNNEQFF. The CDR3 DNA follows: TGTGCCATCAGGCTCTCGGGGGGACGAAACAATGAGCAGTTCTTC.